Below, one T cell receptor (beta chain) is given with its context. The antigen remains undetermined. The germline gives CDR1 MNHNY, CDR2 SVGAGI (reference sequence). V lost 7 bases, J lost 6 bases, and 12 bases stayed unmatched. This CDR3 region has 16 residues. This specimen comes from a study of shared clonotypes between healthy human individuals. Findings and caveats of the study: Investigators expected sequencing depth to affect clonotype sharing among donors.

Ten immunoSEQ deep assay plates were used to sequence unsorted PBMC DNA. Sequenced by immunoSEQ multiplex PCR; TCRdb stores in-frame clones only, minus some. The sample contains 450,000 to 500,000 clones, approximately 80% of which appear only once. Donation came from healthy HIV-negative adults that had no recent acute infections or vaccinations. This receptor was identified in a woman between 40 and 55 years old in good health. Some clones in this sample may be carry-over from other donors' samples. Specimen: PBMCs. J is TRBJ2-3 and V is TRBV6-6; 11 bases agree with TRBD1. The DNA for the CDR3 is TGTGCCAGCACTCTAACGGGACAGGGGGGCGAGGATACGCAGTATTTT. Translated, it gives CASTLTGQGGEDTQYF.